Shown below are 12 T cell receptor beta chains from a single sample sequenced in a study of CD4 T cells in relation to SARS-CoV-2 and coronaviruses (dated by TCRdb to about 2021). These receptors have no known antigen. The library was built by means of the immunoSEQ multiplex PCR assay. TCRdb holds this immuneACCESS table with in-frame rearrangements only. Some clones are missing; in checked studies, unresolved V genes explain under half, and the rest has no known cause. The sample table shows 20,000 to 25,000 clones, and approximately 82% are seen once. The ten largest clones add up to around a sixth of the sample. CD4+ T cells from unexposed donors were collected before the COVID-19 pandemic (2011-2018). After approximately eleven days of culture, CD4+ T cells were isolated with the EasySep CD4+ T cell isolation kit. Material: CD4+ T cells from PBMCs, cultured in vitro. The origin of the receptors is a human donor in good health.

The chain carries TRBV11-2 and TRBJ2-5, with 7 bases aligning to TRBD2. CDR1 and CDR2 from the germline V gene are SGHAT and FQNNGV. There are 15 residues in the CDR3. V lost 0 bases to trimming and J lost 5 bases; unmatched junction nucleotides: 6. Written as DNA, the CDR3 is TGTGCCAGCAGCTTAGAAATGCTGGGGGGGGAGACCCAGTACTTC. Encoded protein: CASSLEMLGGETQYF. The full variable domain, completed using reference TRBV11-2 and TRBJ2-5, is EAGVAQSPRYKIIEKRQSVAFWCNPISGHATLYWYQQILGQGPKLLIQFQNNGVVDDSQLPKDRFSAERLKGVDSTLKIQPAKLEDSAVYLCASSLEMLGGETQYFGPGTRLLVL.

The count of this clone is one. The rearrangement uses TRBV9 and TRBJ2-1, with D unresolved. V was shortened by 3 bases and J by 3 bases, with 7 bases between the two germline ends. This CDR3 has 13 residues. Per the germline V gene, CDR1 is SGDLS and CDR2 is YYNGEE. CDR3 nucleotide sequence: TGTGCCAGCAGCGCATATGACTACAATGAGCAGTTCTTC. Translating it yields CASSAYDYNEQFF. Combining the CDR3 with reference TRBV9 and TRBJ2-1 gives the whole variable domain DSGVTQTPKHLITATGQRVTLRCSPRSGDLSVYWYQQSLDQGLQFLIQYYNGEERAKGNILERFSAQQFPDLHSELNLSSLELGDSALYFCASSAYDYNEQFFGPGTRLTVL.

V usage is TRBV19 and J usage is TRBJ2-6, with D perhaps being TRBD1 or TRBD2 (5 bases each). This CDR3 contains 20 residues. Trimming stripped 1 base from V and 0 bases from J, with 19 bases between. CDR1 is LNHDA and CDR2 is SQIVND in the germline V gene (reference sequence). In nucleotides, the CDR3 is TGTGCCAGTAGTATAGTGAAAATTCGGGGCAGGTACTCTGGGGCCAACGTCCTGACTTTC. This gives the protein CASSIVKIRGRYSGANVLTF.

The CDR3 sequence is CASGFELNQPQHF. For the CDR3, the DNA is TGTGCTAGTGGTTTCGAGCTTAATCAGCCCCAGCATTTT. This chain links TRBV12-5 with TRBJ1-5; D gene unclear. Per germline, CDR1 LGHNT and CDR2 FRNRAP. V was shortened by 3 bases and J by 4 bases, with 7 bases between the two germline ends. This CDR3 has 13 amino acids. The full variable domain, with the rest looked up from reference TRBV12-5 and TRBJ1-5, is DARVTQTPRHKVTEMGQEVTMRCQPILGHNTVFWYRQTMMQGLELLAYFRNRAPLDDSGMPKDRFSAEMPDATLATLKIQPSEPRDSAVYFCASGFELNQPQHFGDGTRLSIL.

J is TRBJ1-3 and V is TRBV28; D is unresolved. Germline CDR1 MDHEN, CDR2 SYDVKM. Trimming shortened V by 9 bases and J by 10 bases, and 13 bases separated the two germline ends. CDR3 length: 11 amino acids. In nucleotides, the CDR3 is TGTGCCAGTGCCGCCGAGGGTACCATATATTTT. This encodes CASAAEGTIYF.

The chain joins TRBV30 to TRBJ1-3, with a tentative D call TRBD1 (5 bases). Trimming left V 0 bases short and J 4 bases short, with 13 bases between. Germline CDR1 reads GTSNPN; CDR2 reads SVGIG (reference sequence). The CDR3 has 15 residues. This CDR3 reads CAWSVRGAGGNTIYF. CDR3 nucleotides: TGTGCCTGGAGTGTACGAGGGGCGGGAGGAAACACCATATATTTT. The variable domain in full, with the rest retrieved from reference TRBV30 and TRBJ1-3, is SQTIHQWPATLVQPVGSPLSLECTVEGTSNPNLYWYRQAAGRGLQLLFYSVGIGQISSEVPQNLSASRPQDRQFILSSKKLLLSDSGFYLCAWSVRGAGGNTIYFGEGSWLTVV.

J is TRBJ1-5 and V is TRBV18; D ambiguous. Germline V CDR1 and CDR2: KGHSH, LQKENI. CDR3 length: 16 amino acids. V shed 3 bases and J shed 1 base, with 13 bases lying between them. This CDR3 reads CASSPARLRSNQPQHF. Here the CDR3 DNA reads TGTGCCAGCTCACCGGCGAGGCTTCGGAGCAATCAGCCCCAGCATTTT. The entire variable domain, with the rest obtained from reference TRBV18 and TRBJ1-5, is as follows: NAGVMQNPRHLVRRRGQEARLRCSPMKGHSHVYWYRQLPEEGLKFMVYLQKENIIDESGMPKERFSAEFPKEGPSILRIQQVVRGDSAAYFCASSPARLRSNQPQHFGDGTRLSIL.

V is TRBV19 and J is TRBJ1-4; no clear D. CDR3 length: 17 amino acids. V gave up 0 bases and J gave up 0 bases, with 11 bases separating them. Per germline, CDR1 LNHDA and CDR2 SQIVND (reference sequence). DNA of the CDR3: TGTGCCAGTAGTATAGAGGTTCAGGCTGCAACTAATGAAAAACTGTTTTTT. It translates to CASSIEVQAATNEKLFF.

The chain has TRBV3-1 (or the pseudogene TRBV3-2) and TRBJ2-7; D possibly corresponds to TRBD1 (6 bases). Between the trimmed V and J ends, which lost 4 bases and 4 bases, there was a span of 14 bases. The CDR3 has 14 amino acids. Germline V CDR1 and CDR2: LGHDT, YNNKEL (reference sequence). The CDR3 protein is CASSREQGAYEQYF. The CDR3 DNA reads TGTGCCAGCAGCCGAGAACAGGGAGCATACGAGCAGTACTTC.

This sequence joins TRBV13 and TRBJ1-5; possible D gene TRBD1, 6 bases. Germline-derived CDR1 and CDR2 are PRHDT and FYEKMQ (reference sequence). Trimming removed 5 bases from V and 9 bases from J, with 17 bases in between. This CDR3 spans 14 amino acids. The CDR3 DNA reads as TGTGCCAGCAGCGATAGACAGGTGTCAGGGCCCCAGCATTTT. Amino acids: CASSDRQVSGPQHF.

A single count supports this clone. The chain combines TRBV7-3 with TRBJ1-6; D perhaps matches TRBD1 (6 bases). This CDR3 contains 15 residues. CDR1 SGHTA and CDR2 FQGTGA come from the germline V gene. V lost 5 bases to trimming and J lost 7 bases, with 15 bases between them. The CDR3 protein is CASSPGGAPNSPLHF. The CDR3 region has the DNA TGTGCCAGCAGCCCCGGGGGGGCCCCGAATTCACCCCTCCACTTT.

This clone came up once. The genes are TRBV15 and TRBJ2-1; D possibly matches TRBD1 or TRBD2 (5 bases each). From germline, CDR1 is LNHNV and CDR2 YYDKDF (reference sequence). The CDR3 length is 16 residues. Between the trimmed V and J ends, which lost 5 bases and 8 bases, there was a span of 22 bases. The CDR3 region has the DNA TGTGCCACCAGCGACCCATCGGGACCTGAGGGGTATGAGCAGTTCTTC. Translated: CATSDPSGPEGYEQFF.